The 2 T cell receptor beta chains below come from one sample, sequenced in a study of blood T cell repertoires in COVID-19. Sequencing used immunoSEQ multiplex PCR; TCRdb keeps in-frame clones, though not all of them. The table lists 150,000 to 200,000 clones, about four fifths of them singletons. Sequencing was performed on PBMCs or T cells enriched from blood (not recorded which). The receptors were gathered from a woman under 40 who had been exposed to COVID-19.

This chain joins TRBV24-1 and TRBJ2-3; D remains ambiguous. This CDR3 has 13 amino acids. The germline gives CDR1 KGHDR, CDR2 SFDVKD. Trimming took off 6 bases at V and 6 bases at J, with 12 bases between the two ends. In DNA, the CDR3 is TGTGCCACCAGTACTACCTATGAGGATACGCAGTATTTT. This sequence encodes CATSTTYEDTQYF.

This rearrangement joins TRBV19 to TRBJ2-7; TRBD1 is a possible D gene (5 bases). Trimming stripped 1 base from V and 5 bases from J, with 18 bases between. This CDR3 comprises 16 residues. The germline V gene encodes CDR1 LNHDA and CDR2 SQIVND (reference sequence). The CDR3 loop is CASSIASTRTSNEQYF. The DNA of the CDR3 is TGTGCCAGTAGTATAGCTTCTACTCGGACAAGTAACGAGCAGTACTTC.